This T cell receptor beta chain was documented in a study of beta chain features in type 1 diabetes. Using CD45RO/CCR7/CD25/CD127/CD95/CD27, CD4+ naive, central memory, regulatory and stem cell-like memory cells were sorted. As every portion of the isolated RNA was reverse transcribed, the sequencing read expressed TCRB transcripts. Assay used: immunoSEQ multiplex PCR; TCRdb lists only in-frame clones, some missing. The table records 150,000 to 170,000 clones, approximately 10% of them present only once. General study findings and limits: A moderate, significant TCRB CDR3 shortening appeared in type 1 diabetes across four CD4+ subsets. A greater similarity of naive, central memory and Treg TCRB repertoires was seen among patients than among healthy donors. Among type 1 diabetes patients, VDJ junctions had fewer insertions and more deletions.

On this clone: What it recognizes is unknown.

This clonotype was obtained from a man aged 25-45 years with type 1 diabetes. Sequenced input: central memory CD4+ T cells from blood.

CDR3 loop: CASSPDGQGNQPQHF. DNA for the CDR3: TGTGCCAGCAGCCCCGACGGACAGGGCAATCAGCCCCAGCATTTT. The rearrangement joins TRBV5-8 to TRBJ1-5; 7 bases map to TRBD1. Germline V gene sequence: CDR1 SGHTS, CDR2 YDEGEE. Trimming at V came to 4 bases and at J to 2 bases, leaving 6 bases not matched to a gene. This CDR3 is 15 amino acids long.